This T cell receptor beta chain was sequenced during a study of cytomegalovirus exposure and HLA in healthy donors. Study information: Early released data had tens of millions of unique TCRs, all coming from HLA-typed donors.

Overall study results and limits: TCR beta chains associated with HLA were, in a later analysis, more clonally expanded than equally common others. In vitro work confirmed that three CMV-associated chains recognize CMV antigens. The records held CMV serostatus as the only immune exposure information.

Germline V CDR1 and CDR2: SGHVS, FQNEAQ. The V gene lost 5 bases and the J gene lost 0 bases, with 10 bases spanning the gap. The CDR3 totals 14 residues. The PCR ran on 60 Vbeta and 13 Jbeta primers. TCRdb's copy holds only in-frame clones and misses some; the assay was immunoSEQ multiplex PCR. Of 130,000 to 150,000 clones in the sample, around 80% were seen once. About this clone itself: The antigen is unknown.

Material for sequencing was PBMCs. This chain connects TRBV7-8 to TRBJ1-1, with D unclear. This receptor was identified in a man aged 25-45 years in good health and CMV-seropositive. CDR3 residues: CASSPSQMNTEAFF. DNA of the CDR3: TGTGCCAGCAGCCCGAGTCAAATGAACACTGAAGCTTTCTTT.